What follows are 3 T cell receptor beta chains derived from one specimen sequenced in a study of control samples from healthy donors and cancer patients. Profiling relied on immunoSEQ multiplex PCR, and the TCRdb table lists in-frame clones only, not all of them. This sample has about 90,000 clones, with approximately 95% found just once. The sequencing input was blood. The receptors were sampled from a woman in her thirties in good health.

The V call is TRBV11-2, the J call TRBJ2-1, with a possible D match to TRBD2 (5 bases). Germline CDR1 is SGHAT and CDR2 is FQNNGV. The CDR3 is 15 amino acids. With 6 bases removed from V and 0 bases from J, the gap between germline ends came to 12 bases. In DNA, the CDR3 is TGTGCCAGCAGTTCCGGGATACTCTCCTACAATGAGCAGTTCTTC. Encoded protein: CASSSGILSYNEQFF. Based on the CDR3 plus reference TRBV11-2 and TRBJ2-1, the full variable domain is EAGVAQSPRYKIIEKRQSVAFWCNPISGHATLYWYQQILGQGPKLLIQFQNNGVVDDSQLPKDRFSAERLKGVDSTLKIQPAKLEDSAVYLCASSSGILSYNEQFFGPGTRLTVL.

This rearrangement joins TRBV28 to TRBJ1-1; the match to TRBD1 covers 7 bases. With V trimmed by 3 bases and J by 0 bases, 4 bases remained unmatched. The CDR3 totals 15 residues. The germline V gene encodes CDR1 MDHEN and CDR2 SYDVKM. CDR3 coding DNA: TGTGCCAGCAGTTTGACAGGGTACATGAACACTGAAGCTTTCTTT. As protein: CASSLTGYMNTEAFF.

The V call is TRBV6-5, the J call TRBJ1-4; D uncertain. Germline V lookup: CDR1 MNHEY, CDR2 SVGAGI. The germline V and J ends were trimmed by 0 bases and 2 bases, with 10 bases remaining between them. The CDR3 runs to 16 residues. DNA for the CDR3: TGTGCCAGCAGTTACTCGACGGCCGGGACTAATGAAAAACTGTTTTTT. Protein: CASSYSTAGTNEKLFF.